These 9 T cell receptor beta chains originate from one sample sequenced in a study of somatic mutations in cytotoxic T cells in rheumatoid arthritis. The data were produced by immunoSEQ multiplex PCR, yet TCRdb's version contains in-frame clones alone and is incomplete. The sample has about 19,000 clones, more than 80% seen once; the top ten hold about an eighth. Source material: CD8+ T cells sorted from blood. These receptors were obtained from an adult with rheumatoid arthritis.

The V gene is TRBV7-6, the J gene TRBJ2-3; 7 positions agree with TRBD2. The CDR3 spans 15 residues. Germline V lookup: CDR1 SGHVS, CDR2 FNYEAQ. The V segment lost 8 bases and the J segment 0 bases; nucleotides outside the gene matches: 8. The CDR3: CASGGGITSTDTQYF. The CDR3 DNA is TGTGCCAGCGGGGGGGGTATCACTAGCACAGATACGCAGTATTTT.

The gene calls are TRBV13 and TRBJ1-6; 7 bases map to TRBD1. V lost 6 bases and J lost 5; bases outside the gene matches: 10. The germline V gene has CDR1 PRHDT and CDR2 FYEKMQ (reference sequence). CDR3 length: 16 amino acids. The chain's CDR3 is CASRPQGGPNNSPLHF. DNA of the CDR3: TGTGCCAGCAGACCCCAGGGGGGCCCAAATAATTCACCCCTCCACTTT.

This chain connects TRBV2 to TRBJ2-1; 9 nucleotides line up with TRBD2. V shed 2 bases, J shed 6 bases, and the junction held 8 bases outside the gene matches. This CDR3 contains 16 residues. Germline CDR1 is SNHLY and CDR2 is FYNNEI. In DNA, the CDR3 is TGTGCCAGCAGTGAATACTTAGCGGGAGACCCCAATGAGCAGTTCTTC. Protein product: CASSEYLAGDPNEQFF.

This chain joins TRBV4-1 and TRBJ2-5; 7 nucleotides agree with TRBD1. This CDR3 spans 14 amino acids. Unmatched junction bases numbered 6, after V lost 4 bases and J lost 4 bases. Looked up from germline, CDR1 is MGHRA and CDR2 is YSYEKL. The CDR3 protein is CASSREGGGETQYF. In nucleotides, the CDR3 is TGCGCCAGCAGCCGGGAAGGGGGCGGAGAGACCCAGTACTTC.

The rearrangement uses TRBV20-1 and TRBJ1-5; D not resolved. This CDR3 contains 10 residues. From germline, CDR1 is DFQATT and CDR2 SNEGSKA (reference sequence). The DNA of the CDR3 is TGCAGAGAAATCCCGCAGCCCCAGCATTTT. It is translated as CREIPQPQHF.

V gene TRBV6-6 combines with J gene TRBJ2-7; 13 positions match TRBD2. There are 15 residues in the CDR3. Germline assignment: CDR1 MNHNY and CDR2 SVGAGI (reference sequence). V was clipped by 0 bases and J by 7 bases; unmatched bases: 3. The CDR3 sequence: CASSYSLTSGREQYF. The DNA of the CDR3 is TGTGCCAGCAGTTACTCTTTGACTAGCGGGAGGGAGCAGTACTTC.

This chain connects TRBV15 to TRBJ2-5, with D possibly matching TRBD2 (6 bases). This CDR3 comprises 15 residues. Germline V gene lookup returns CDR1 LNHNV and CDR2 YYDKDF (reference sequence). Deletions cut 5 bases from V and 4 bases from J, with 17 bases between. In DNA form, the CDR3 reads TGTGCCACCAGCTGGGAGGAGGGGTTACTAGAGACCCAGTACTTC. It specifies CATSWEEGLLETQYF. Full variable domain (rest looked up from reference TRBV15 and TRBJ2-5): DAMVIQNPRYQVTQFGKPVTLSCSQTLNHNVMYWYQQKSSQAPKLLFHYYDKDFNNEADTPDNFQSRRPNTSFCFLDIRSPGLGDTAMYLCATSWEEGLLETQYFGPGTRLLVL.

The chain is built from TRBV30 and TRBJ1-5; D may be TRBD1 (6 bases). CDR3 length: 13 amino acids. CDR1 and CDR2 (germline): GTSNPN, SVGIG (reference sequence). Trimming cost V 1 base and J 11 bases, with 15 bases left between them. The CDR3 DNA sequence: TGTGCCTGGAGTGAAACGGGAGAGGGGGCCCAGCATTTT. Encoded protein: CAWSETGEGAQHF.

The chain is built from TRBV6-1 and TRBJ1-1; 10 nucleotides align to TRBD1. The J segment lost 11 bases and the V segment lost 3 bases, leaving 12 bases of the junction unmatched. From germline, CDR1 is MNHNS and CDR2 SASEGT. This CDR3 is built from 15 residues. CDR3 sequence reads: CASSDAVWDRGRAFF. The CDR3 nucleotides are TGTGCCAGCAGTGATGCGGTCTGGGACAGGGGAAGGGCTTTCTTT.